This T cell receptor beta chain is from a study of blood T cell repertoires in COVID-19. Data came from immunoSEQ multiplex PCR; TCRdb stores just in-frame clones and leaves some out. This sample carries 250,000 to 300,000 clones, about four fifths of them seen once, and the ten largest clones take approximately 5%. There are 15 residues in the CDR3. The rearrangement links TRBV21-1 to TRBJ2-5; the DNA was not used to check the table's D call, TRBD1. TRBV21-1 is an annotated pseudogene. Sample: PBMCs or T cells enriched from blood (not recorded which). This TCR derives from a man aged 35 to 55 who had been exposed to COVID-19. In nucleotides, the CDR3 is TGTGCCAGCAGCAAATGGGGCGGTCCACAAGAGACCCAGTACTTC. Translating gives CASSKWGGPQETQYF.